The sequence of this T cell receptor beta chain was determined in a study of cytomegalovirus exposure and HLA in healthy donors. Study findings and constraints: It was reportedly the case that the classifier diagnosed cytomegalovirus status with high specificity and sensitivity. Testing in vitro showed three CMV-associated chains specific for CMV antigens. Rare sequences made up most TCRs, while some public TCRs were found in many donors.

Data came from immunoSEQ multiplex PCR; TCRdb stores just in-frame clones and leaves some out. The data hold around 160,000 clones, with approximately 81% observed a single time. As regards this clone: Its antigen is still unknown.

Trimming took 0 bases from V and 4 from J, leaving 14 bases between them. This CDR3 is 16 amino acids long. The germline CDR1 and CDR2 sequences are SGHDT and YYEEEE. The receptor was derived from a man aged 25 to 40 in good health and CMV-seropositive. Sequencing was carried out using PBMCs. The gene calls are TRBV5-6 and TRBJ2-1; TRBD2 might be the D (5 bases). This chain's CDR3 is CASSLELRAGYNEQFF. DNA for the CDR3: TGTGCCAGCAGCTTGGAGTTGCGGGCAGGTTACAATGAGCAGTTCTTC.